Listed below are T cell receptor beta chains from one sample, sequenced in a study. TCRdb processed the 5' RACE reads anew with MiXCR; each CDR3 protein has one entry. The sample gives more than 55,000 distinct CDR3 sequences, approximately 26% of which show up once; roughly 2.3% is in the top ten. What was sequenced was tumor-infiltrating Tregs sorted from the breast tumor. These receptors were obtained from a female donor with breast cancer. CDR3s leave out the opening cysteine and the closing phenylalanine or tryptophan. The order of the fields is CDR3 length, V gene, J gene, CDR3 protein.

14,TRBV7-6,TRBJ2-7,ASSQQPPGAAYEQY
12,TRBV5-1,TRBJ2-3,ASSTGQATDTQY
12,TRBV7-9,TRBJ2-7,ASSLRGGGYEQY
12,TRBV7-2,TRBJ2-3,ASSPYLSTDTQY
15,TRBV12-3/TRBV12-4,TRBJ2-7,ASSPPRTSGSSYEQY
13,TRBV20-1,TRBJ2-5,SAKGARGLSETQY
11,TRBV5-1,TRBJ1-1,ASSLWGYTEAF
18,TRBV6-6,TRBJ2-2,ASGRRGTAAPVRETGELF
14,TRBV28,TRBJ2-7,ASSSPTLHPIYEQY
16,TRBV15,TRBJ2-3,ATSRGVLPGGLTDTQY
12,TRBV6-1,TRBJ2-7,ASSTTQGDYEQY
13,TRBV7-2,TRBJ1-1,ASSLFTSSYTEAF
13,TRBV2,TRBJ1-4,ASGGRGTGREKLF
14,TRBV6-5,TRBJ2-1,ASSYIEGSSYNEQF
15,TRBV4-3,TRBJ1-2,ANSQDRSDSGTPGYT
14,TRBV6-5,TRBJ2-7,ASSYSGTSSFYEQY
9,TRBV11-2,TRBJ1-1,ASSLEARAF
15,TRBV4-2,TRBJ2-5,ASSPGLAGDLQETQY
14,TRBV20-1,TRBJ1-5,SASPGLIGGDQPQH
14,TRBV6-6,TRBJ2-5,ASRIPADRGRGTQY
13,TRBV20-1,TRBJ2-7,SARGPGTSLSEQY
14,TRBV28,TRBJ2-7,ASRTPRFLSSYEQY
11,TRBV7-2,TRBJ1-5,ASSLSREQPQH
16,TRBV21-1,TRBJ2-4,ASSKVQAGPLGKNIQY
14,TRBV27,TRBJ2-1,ASSLSRSSPYNEQF
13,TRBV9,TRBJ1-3,ASSVGGFAGNTIY
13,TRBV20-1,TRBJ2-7,SARPVGPSSYEQY
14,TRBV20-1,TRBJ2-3,SARDAATGTRDTQY
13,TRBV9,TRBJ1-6,ASSVTGGLGSPLH
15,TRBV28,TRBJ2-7,ASSRPSLAGRSYEQY
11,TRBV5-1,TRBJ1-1,ASSRDSYTEAF
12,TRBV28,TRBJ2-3,ASSPIAGGYTQY
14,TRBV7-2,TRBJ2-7,ASSRPSGSGSYEQY
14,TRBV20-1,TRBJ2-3,SARDPTSGSTDTQY
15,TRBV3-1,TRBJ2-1,ASSQVRSGRASNEQF
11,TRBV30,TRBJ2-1,AWSVRLNNEQF
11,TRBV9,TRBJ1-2,ASSSDTLYGYT
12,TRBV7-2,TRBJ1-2,ASTLGVGIYGYT
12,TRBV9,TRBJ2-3,ASSTSGRTDTQY
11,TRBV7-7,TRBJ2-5,ASSPTGRETQY
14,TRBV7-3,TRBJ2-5,ASSLGFQGSQETQY
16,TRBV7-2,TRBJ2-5,ASSLGGVGLASGETQY
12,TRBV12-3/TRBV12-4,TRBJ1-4,ASSLGTVNEKLF
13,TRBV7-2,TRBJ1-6,VGSPLAGNNSPLH
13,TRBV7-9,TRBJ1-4,ASSAGTGVDEKLF
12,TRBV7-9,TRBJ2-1,ASGTSGSLNEQF